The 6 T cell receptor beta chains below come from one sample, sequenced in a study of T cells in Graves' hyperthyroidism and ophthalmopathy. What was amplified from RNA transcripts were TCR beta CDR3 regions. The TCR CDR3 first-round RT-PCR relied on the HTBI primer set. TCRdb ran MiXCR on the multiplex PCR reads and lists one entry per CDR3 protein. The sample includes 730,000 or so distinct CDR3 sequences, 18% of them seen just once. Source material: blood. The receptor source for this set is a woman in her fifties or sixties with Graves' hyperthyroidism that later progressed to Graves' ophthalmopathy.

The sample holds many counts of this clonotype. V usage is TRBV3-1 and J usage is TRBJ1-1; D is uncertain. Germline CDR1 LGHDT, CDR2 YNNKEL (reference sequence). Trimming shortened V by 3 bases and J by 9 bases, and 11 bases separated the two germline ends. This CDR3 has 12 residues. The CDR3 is CASSQDSFKAFF. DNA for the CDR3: TGTGCCAGCAGCCAGGATTCCTTCAAAGCTTTCTTT.

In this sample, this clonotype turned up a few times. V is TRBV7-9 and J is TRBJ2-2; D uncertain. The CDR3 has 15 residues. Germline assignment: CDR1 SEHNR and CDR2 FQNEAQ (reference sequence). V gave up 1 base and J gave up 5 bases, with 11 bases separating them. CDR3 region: CASSLVSLGTGELFF. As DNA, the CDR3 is TGTGCCAGCAGCTTAGTATCCCTGGGGACCGGGGAGCTGTTTTTT.

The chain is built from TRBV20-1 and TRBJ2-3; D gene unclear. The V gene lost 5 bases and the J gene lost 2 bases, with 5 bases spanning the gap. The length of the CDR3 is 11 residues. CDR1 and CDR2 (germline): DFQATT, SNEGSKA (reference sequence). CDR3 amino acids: CSAGFTDTQYF. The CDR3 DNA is TGCAGTGCTGGGTTCACAGATACGCAGTATTTT.

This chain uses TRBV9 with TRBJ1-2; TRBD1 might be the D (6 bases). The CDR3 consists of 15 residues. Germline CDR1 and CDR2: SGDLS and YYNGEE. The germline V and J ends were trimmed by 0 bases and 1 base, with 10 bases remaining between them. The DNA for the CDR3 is TGTGCCAGCAGCGTAGGACGGGACAATAACTATGGCTACACCTTC. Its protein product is CASSVGRDNNYGYTF.

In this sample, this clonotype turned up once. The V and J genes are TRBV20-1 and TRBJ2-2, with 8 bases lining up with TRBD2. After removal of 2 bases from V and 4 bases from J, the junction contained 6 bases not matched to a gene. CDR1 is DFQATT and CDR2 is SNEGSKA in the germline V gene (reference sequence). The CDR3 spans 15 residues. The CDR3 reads CSARKAGVSTGELFF. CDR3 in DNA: TGCAGTGCTAGAAAAGCGGGGGTGAGCACCGGGGAGCTGTTTTTT.

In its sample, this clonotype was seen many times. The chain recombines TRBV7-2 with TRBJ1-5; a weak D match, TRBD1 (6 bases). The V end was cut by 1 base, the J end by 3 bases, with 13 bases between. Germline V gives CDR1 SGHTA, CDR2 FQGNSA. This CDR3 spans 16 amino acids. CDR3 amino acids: CASSLGPTGYNQPQHF. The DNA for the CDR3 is TGTGCCAGCAGCTTAGGACCGACAGGATACAATCAGCCCCAGCATTTT.